The 22 T cell receptor beta chains reported below all come from one sample, sequenced in a study of Graves' ophthalmopathy and Graves' hyperthyroidism. CDR3 regions of TCR beta were amplified from RNA transcripts. Following a first-round RT-PCR that used HTBI primers, a second-round multiplex PCR was carried out. MiXCR, run by TCRdb on the multiplex PCR reads, gives a single entry per CDR3 protein. This table holds over 500,000 distinct CDR3 sequences, 22% found once. The sample taken for sequencing was peripheral blood. These receptors all come from a young woman with stable Graves' hyperthyroidism. Some clones in this sample may be carry-over from other donors' samples.

This clonotype was seen many times. CDR3 amino acids: CAIGRSYNSPLHF. CDR3 sequence (DNA): TGTGCCATTGGTCGCTCCTATAATTCACCCCTCCACTTT. This chain uses TRBV28 with TRBJ1-6; D is undetermined. V lost 10 bases and J 0 bases, leaving 7 bases between the germline ends. Germline CDR1 is MDHEN and CDR2 is SYDVKM. CDR3 length equals 13 residues. The variable domain in full, completed from reference TRBV28 and TRBJ1-6, reads DVKVTQSSRYLVKRTGEKVFLECVQDMDHENMFWYRQDPGLGLRLIYFSYDVKMKEKGDIPEGYSVSREKKERFSLILESASTNQTSMYLCAIGRSYNSPLHFGNGTRLTVT.

This clonotype was seen repeatedly, ten times or more. This rearrangement joins TRBV19 to TRBJ2-2; possibly TRBD1 for D (6 bases). The V end was cut by 7 bases, the J end by 3 bases, with 15 bases between. Germline loops: CDR1 LNHDA, CDR2 SQIVND (reference sequence). The CDR3 spans 15 residues. The CDR3 coding sequence is TGTGCCAGTACCGACCGGGACATACACACCGGGGAGCTGTTTTTT. Its protein is CASTDRDIHTGELFF.

The rearrangement links TRBV6-1 to TRBJ1-2; no definite D call. Germline loops: CDR1 MNHNS, CDR2 SASEGT. The CDR3 totals 11 residues. Deletions cut 2 bases from V and 10 bases from J, with 8 bases between. CDR3 region: CASSERKFYTF. The CDR3 region has the DNA TGTGCCAGCAGTGAAAGGAAGTTCTACACCTTC.

The chain links TRBV11-3 to TRBJ1-2; no reliable D call. The CDR3 length is 14 residues. Germline CDR1 is SGHNT and CDR2 is YENEEA. Trimming cost V 5 bases and J 4 bases, with 14 bases left between them. The CDR3 DNA follows: TGTGCCAGCAGCCTTGGGATGGGATCCTATGGCTACACCTTC. Its protein product is CASSLGMGSYGYTF.

This clonotype was seen ten or more times. This chain connects TRBV30 to TRBJ1-5; D is uncertain. This CDR3 comprises 15 residues. V gave up 1 base and J gave up 1 base, with 11 bases separating them. CDR1 and CDR2 (germline): GTSNPN, SVGIG (reference sequence). Here the CDR3 DNA reads TGTGCCTGGAGTGGGAACCCTCCGAGCAATCAGCCCCAGCATTTT. This translates into CAWSGNPPSNQPQHF.

This clonotype was seen many times. This chain joins TRBV30 and TRBJ1-1; D is unresolved. The CDR3 runs to 10 residues. Per the germline V gene, CDR1 is GTSNPN and CDR2 is SVGIG (reference sequence). V was cut by 5 bases and J by 4 bases, with 5 bases left in between. CDR3 DNA: TGTGCCTGGGCTTCCACTGAAGCTTTCTTT. As protein: CAWASTEAFF.

In this sample, this clonotype turned up many times. This chain joins TRBV6-5 and TRBJ1-5, with unresolved D. Germline values: CDR1 MNHEY, CDR2 SVGAGI. CDR3 size: 14 residues. V was cut by 2 bases and J by 7 bases, with 12 bases left in between. This CDR3 is CASSYKRAEQPQHF. CDR3 nucleotide sequence: TGTGCCAGCAGTTACAAACGGGCCGAGCAGCCCCAGCATTTT.

There are many counts of this clonotype. The CDR3 is CASSLDPLAKNIQYF. For the CDR3, the DNA is TGTGCCAGCAGTTTAGATCCCCTAGCCAAAAACATTCAGTACTTC. The chain recombines TRBV12-3 or TRBV12-4 with TRBJ2-4, with no clear D. Trimming shortened V by 1 base and J by 0 bases, and 7 bases separated the two germline ends. The CDR3 has 15 amino acids.

This clonotype has ten or more counts. The chain recombines TRBV13 with TRBJ2-7; maybe TRBD2 (6 bases). Trimming stripped 2 bases from V and 0 bases from J, with 11 bases between. This CDR3 spans 15 amino acids. Germline CDR1 is PRHDT and CDR2 is FYEKMQ (reference sequence). CDR3 in DNA: TGTGCCAGCAGCTTAAGAGGACTAAGCTCCTACGAGCAGTACTTC. It codes for CASSLRGLSSYEQYF.

The sample holds many counts of this clonotype. The rearrangement uses TRBV12-3 or TRBV12-4 and TRBJ2-5; D possibly matches TRBD1 or TRBD2 (6 bases each). The V and J ends lost 8 bases and 3 bases respectively, with 10 bases between them. This CDR3 has 12 residues. CDR3 residues: CASSEGEETQYF. As DNA, the CDR3 is TGTGCCAGCTCGGAGGGGGAAGAGACCCAGTACTTC.

At least ten counts were recorded for this clonotype. This sequence joins TRBV7-2 and TRBJ1-5; D is ambiguous. Germline assignment: CDR1 SGHTA and CDR2 FQGNSA. The CDR3 is made up of 15 amino acids. V lost 0 bases, J lost 4 bases, and 10 bases lay in between. CDR3 loop: CASSLAWGENQPQHF. DNA of the CDR3: TGTGCCAGCAGCTTAGCCTGGGGAGAAAATCAGCCCCAGCATTTT.

This clonotype was counted many times. The chain is built from TRBV6-1 and TRBJ2-2, with D maybe TRBD2 (5 bases). V shed 5 bases and J shed 4 bases, with 14 bases lying between them. The CDR3 loop spans 15 amino acids. Germline values: CDR1 MNHNS, CDR2 SASEGT. The CDR3 here is CASSRLKEGTGELFF. CDR3 coding DNA: TGTGCCAGCAGTCGATTAAAAGAGGGCACCGGGGAGCTGTTTTTT.

The gene calls are TRBV6-5 and TRBJ1-5, with 10 bases identical to TRBD1. The CDR3 extends over 15 amino acids. The germline V gene encodes CDR1 MNHEY and CDR2 SVGAGI. Germline trimming cut 7 bases from V and 1 base from J; bases unmatched to any gene: 4. The CDR3 loop reads CASIRQGASNQPQHF. The CDR3 DNA follows: TGTGCCAGCATTAGACAGGGGGCAAGCAATCAGCCCCAGCATTTT.

This clonotype has only a few counts. This CDR3 reads CASSQDGSRQPYGYTF. CDR3 coding DNA: TGTGCCAGCAGCCAAGACGGTTCGAGACAGCCCTATGGCTACACCTTC. The chain carries TRBV3-1 and TRBJ1-2, with D perhaps matching TRBD1 (5 bases). V lost 0 bases and J 4 bases, leaving 15 bases between the germline ends. The CDR3 is 16 residues long. CDR1 and CDR2 (germline): LGHDT, YNNKEL (reference sequence).

This clonotype was observed at least ten times. This sequence joins TRBV6-1 and TRBJ1-5; 8 nucleotides match TRBD1. The CDR3 loop spans 15 amino acids. Germline trimming cut 7 bases from V and 3 bases from J; bases unmatched to any gene: 8. The V gene's germline CDR1 is MNHNS and CDR2 SASEGT. The CDR3 bases are TGTGCCAGCACCCCCGGACAGGGCCACAATCAGCCCCAGCATTTT. This encodes CASTPGQGHNQPQHF.

The V and J genes are TRBV20-1 and TRBJ2-3, with 9 bases matching TRBD1. J lost 1 base, V lost 3 bases, and 2 bases had no gene match. CDR1 DFQATT and CDR2 SNEGSKA come from the germline V gene (reference sequence). This CDR3 comprises 14 residues. The DNA for the CDR3 is TGCAGTGCTAGGGGACAGGGCGGCACAGATACGCAGTATTTT. Encoded protein: CSARGQGGTDTQYF.

This clonotype was seen a few times. CDR3 in amino acids: CASITVGTEEETQYF. In DNA form, the CDR3 reads TGTGCCAGCATCACGGTAGGGACAGAAGAAGAGACCCAGTACTTC. This chain connects TRBV2 to TRBJ2-5, with TRBD1 matching over 7 bases. The trim removed 7 bases at V and 3 bases at J, leaving 11 bases unmatched. CDR3 size: 15 residues. Germline V gives CDR1 SNHLY, CDR2 FYNNEI.

The table lists this clonotype with a few counts. Here the CDR3 omits its conserved ending phenylalanine or tryptophan, so a read error is the likely source. The chain has TRBV13 and TRBJ2-5, with 8 bases identical to TRBD1. The CDR3 contains 15 residues. The germline gives CDR1 PRHDT, CDR2 FYEKMQ (reference sequence). J was trimmed by 1 base and V by 5 bases; bases with no gene match: 6. Here the CDR3 reads CASSTRDRSQETQYL. The CDR3 DNA reads as TGTGCCAGCAGCACCCGGGACAGGAGCCAAGAGACCCAGTACCTC.

This sequence joins TRBV6-2 or TRBV6-3 and TRBJ1-6; no clear D gene. Trimming removed 8 bases at V and 9 bases at J, with 8 bases between. CDR3 size: 11 residues. Germline V gene lookup returns CDR1 MNHEY and CDR2 SVGEGT. The CDR3 region has the DNA TGTGCCAGCGGACTCCCTTCACCCCTCCACTTT. Its protein is CASGLPSPLHF.

This clonotype was counted a few times. CDR3 DNA sequence: TGTGCCAGCAGCCCGGACTATCTCGGGGAGCTGTTTTTT. It yields the protein CASSPDYLGELFF. This chain uses TRBV3-1 with TRBJ2-2; TRBD2 is a possible D gene (6 bases). Trimming took 4 bases from V and 7 from J, leaving 10 bases between them. Per the germline V gene, CDR1 is LGHDT and CDR2 is YNNKEL (reference sequence). CDR3 length: 13 amino acids.

This clonotype was found a few times. This chain joins TRBV7-8 and TRBJ1-3; a possible D gene is TRBD1 (5 bases). Trimming removed 2 bases from V and 2 bases from J, with 19 bases in between. Germline loops: CDR1 SGHVS, CDR2 FQNEAQ. The CDR3 contains 18 residues. The DNA for the CDR3 is TGTGCCAGCAGCTTAATGCGGTGGTTTGGGGCTCCTGGAAACACCATATATTTT. As protein: CASSLMRWFGAPGNTIYF.

This clonotype was observed many times. The V and J genes are TRBV20-1 and TRBJ2-5; TRBD1 matches 7 bases. CDR1 and CDR2 from the germline V gene are DFQATT and SNEGSKA (reference sequence). V was clipped by 3 bases and J by 2 bases; unmatched bases: 6. There are 14 residues in the CDR3. In nucleotides, the CDR3 is TGCAGTGCTAGTAAACCGGGACAGCAAGAGACCCAGTACTTC. Translation: CSASKPGQQETQYF.